This entry lists 16 T cell receptor beta chains sequenced from one sample in a study of cytomegalovirus exposure and HLA in healthy donors. Method: immunoSEQ multiplex PCR; TCRdb's copy keeps in-frame clones and lacks some. Of 150,000 to 200,000 clones listed, 81% are singletons. Sample: PBMCs. All receptors derive from a young woman in good health and CMV-seronegative.

The J gene is TRBJ2-3, the V gene TRBV4-1; D is possibly TRBD1 (6 bases). Germline V gives CDR1 MGHRA, CDR2 YSYEKL. The CDR3 runs 16 residues. V lost 0 bases and J lost 4, with 14 bases in between. The CDR3 loop reads CASSQDRGQSSDTQYF. CDR3 coding DNA: TGCGCCAGCAGCCAAGATCGAGGACAGAGTTCAGATACGCAGTATTTT.

The CDR3 coding sequence is TGCGCCAGCAGCTTTCCTCCGGGACAGATATTGAACACTGAAGCTTTCTTT. Translation gives CASSFPPGQILNTEAFF. This sequence joins TRBV5-1 and TRBJ1-1; 7 bases line up with TRBD1. The CDR3 totals 17 residues. J lost 0 bases, V lost 2 bases, and 10 bases had no gene match. Germline V CDR1 and CDR2: SGHRS, YFSETQ.

The chain combines TRBV4-1 with TRBJ2-1, with 11 bases matching TRBD2. The ends lost 0 bases at V and 4 bases at J; junction bases unmatched: 11. The CDR3 contains 19 residues. The germline CDR1 and CDR2 sequences are MGHRA and YSYEKL. The CDR3 loop is CASSQDKATGTSGYNEQFF. CDR3 DNA: TGCGCCAGCAGCCAAGATAAGGCCACCGGGACTAGCGGTTACAATGAGCAGTTCTTC.

CDR3 sequence reads: CASTGGGEVQYF. DNA for the CDR3: TGTGCCAGCACCGGAGGGGGGGAGGTTCAGTACTTC. The chain carries TRBV2 and TRBJ2-4; tentative D call: TRBD2 (7 bases). The CDR3 is 12 residues long. Germline V CDR1 and CDR2: SNHLY, FYNNEI. Trimming removed 7 bases from V and 11 bases from J, with 15 bases in between.

The sample holds one count of this clone. At the DNA level, this CDR3 is encoded by other sequences in the same sample as well. V usage is TRBV29-1 and J usage is TRBJ1-2; tentatively, D is TRBD1 (6 bases). CDR3 length: 12 residues. In germline, CDR1 is SQVTM, CDR2 ANQGSEA. The CDR3 DNA follows: TGCAGTGCAGGGACATCTAACTATGGCTACACCTTC. Protein sequence: CSAGTSNYGYTF.

The CDR3 loop is CASSSDNLGQGFGYTF. CDR3 coding DNA: TGTGCCAGCAGCTCCGACAATTTGGGACAGGGGTTTGGCTACACCTTC. The J gene is TRBJ1-2, the V gene TRBV7-9, with 10 positions matching TRBD1. The V and J ends lost 4 bases and 7 bases, in that order; junction bases with no gene match: 12. The germline V gene encodes CDR1 SEHNR and CDR2 FQNEAQ (reference sequence). The CDR3 is 16 residues long.

The genes are TRBV2 and TRBJ1-1; TRBD1 aligns across 7 bases. This CDR3 is built from 12 residues. CDR1 SNHLY and CDR2 FYNNEI come from the germline V gene. Germline trimming cut 10 bases from V and 6 bases from J; bases unmatched to any gene: 8. The CDR3 nucleotides are TGTGCCACCCCGGACAGGCGCTCTGAAGCTTTCTTT. Translated, it gives CATPDRRSEAFF.

The gene calls are TRBV29-1 and TRBJ2-6; perhaps TRBD2 as D (6 bases). This CDR3 spans 15 amino acids. In germline, CDR1 is SQVTM, CDR2 ANQGSEA. Trimming pared 1 base from V and 3 bases from J, leaving 10 bases between. CDR3 bases: TGCAGCGTTGAAGTGGGGGGAGATGGGGCCAACGTCCTGACTTTC. Protein product: CSVEVGGDGANVLTF.

On this clone: The same CDR3 also results from other DNA sequences found in this sample. V and J are TRBV9 and TRBJ2-7, with TRBD2 identical over 9 bases. Germline assignment: CDR1 SGDLS and CDR2 YYNGEE. The CDR3 length is 16 residues. Trimming removed 0 bases from V and 2 bases from J; junction bases left unmatched: 6. The CDR3: CASSVGASGAPYEQYF. The CDR3 nucleotides read TGTGCCAGCAGCGTAGGGGCTAGCGGGGCTCCCTACGAGCAGTACTTC. The full variable domain, rest sourced from reference TRBV9 and TRBJ2-7, is DSGVTQTPKHLITATGQRVTLRCSPRSGDLSVYWYQQSLDQGLQFLIQYYNGEERAKGNILERFSAQQFPDLHSELNLSSLELGDSALYFCASSVGASGAPYEQYFGPGTRLTVT.

V gene TRBV2 combines with J gene TRBJ1-5, with D possibly matching TRBD1 (6 bases). Looked up from germline, CDR1 is SNHLY and CDR2 is FYNNEI. With 2 bases removed from V and 6 bases from J, the gap between germline ends came to 11 bases. The CDR3 runs 14 residues. The CDR3 DNA sequence: TGTGCCAGCAGTGAATCTGGGGGCCGTCAGCCCCAGCATTTT. Translating gives CASSESGGRQPQHF.

The chain uses TRBV6-5 and TRBJ1-5; possible D gene TRBD1, 6 bases. V lost 6 bases and J lost 3, with 15 bases in between. The CDR3 contains 15 residues. Germline CDR1 and CDR2: MNHEY and SVGAGI. CDR3 nucleotides: TGTGCCAGCAGACCCGGACAGAGCATCAATCAGCCCCAGCATTTT. It codes for CASRPGQSINQPQHF.

This clone appeared once. The J gene is TRBJ2-1, the V gene TRBV27; TRBD2 agrees at 7 bases. The germline V gene has CDR1 MNHEY and CDR2 SMNVEV (reference sequence). The CDR3 consists of 18 residues. Germline trimming cut 0 bases from V and 4 bases from J; bases unmatched to any gene: 12. The CDR3 sequence: CASSLSASGEGPYNEQFF. CDR3 DNA sequence: TGTGCCAGCAGTTTATCGGCTAGCGGAGAGGGGCCATACAATGAGCAGTTCTTC.

The rearrangement links TRBV11-2 to TRBJ2-1, with 10 nucleotides matching TRBD2. Trimming took 1 base from V and 12 from J; bases not matched to a gene: 15. CDR3 length equals 17 residues. Germline V gene sequence: CDR1 SGHAT, CDR2 FQNNGV. The chain's CDR3 is CASSLVPLASGRAGQFF. CDR3 bases: TGTGCCAGCAGCTTAGTCCCTTTGGCCAGCGGGAGGGCCGGGCAGTTCTTC. The full variable domain, completed using reference TRBV11-2 and TRBJ2-1, is EAGVAQSPRYKIIEKRQSVAFWCNPISGHATLYWYQQILGQGPKLLIQFQNNGVVDDSQLPKDRFSAERLKGVDSTLKIQPAKLEDSAVYLCASSLVPLASGRAGQFFGPGTRLTVL.

This rearrangement joins TRBV5-8 to TRBJ2-3; 13 bases agree with TRBD2. V shed 4 bases, J shed 5 bases, and the junction held 7 bases outside the gene matches. Germline V gives CDR1 SGHTS, CDR2 YDEGEE. The CDR3 sequence is 16 residues long. The CDR3 spells CASSIGTSGTQDTQYF. In DNA form, the CDR3 reads TGTGCCAGCAGCATCGGGACTAGCGGGACCCAAGATACGCAGTATTTT. The variable domain in full, with the rest retrieved from reference TRBV5-8 and TRBJ2-3, is EAGVTQSPTHLIKTRGQQATLRCSPISGHTSVYWYQQALGLGLQFLLWYDEGEERNRGNFPPRFSGRQFPNYSSELNVNALELEDSALYLCASSIGTSGTQDTQYFGPGTRLTVL.

A single count supports this clone. The chain links TRBV6-5 to TRBJ1-1, with D tentatively TRBD1 (5 bases). CDR3 length: 15 amino acids. V lost 9 bases and J lost 5, with 22 bases in between. Germline assignment: CDR1 MNHEY and CDR2 SVGAGI. The CDR3 DNA is TGTGCCAGTGTTCGGGGGGGGACTTACAGGACTGAAGCTTTCTTT. Translation gives CASVRGGTYRTEAFF.

The V and J genes are TRBV28 and TRBJ2-1, with TRBD1 matching over 11 bases. Germline V gene lookup returns CDR1 MDHEN and CDR2 SYDVKM. J was trimmed by 6 bases and V by 4 bases; bases with no gene match: 5. The CDR3 sequence is 15 residues long. CDR3 region: CASSSSGTGGNEQFF. The CDR3 bases are TGTGCCAGCAGTTCCTCCGGGACAGGGGGCAATGAGCAGTTCTTC.